A selection of T cell receptor beta chains follows, all from one sample in a study of blood T cell repertoires in COVID-19. The protocol was immunoSEQ multiplex PCR, while the TCRdb copy is restricted to in-frame clones and leaves out a portion. The sample holds 150,000 to 200,000 clones, 70% to 85% seen once. Sequenced input: PBMCs or T cells enriched from blood (not recorded which). The source is a man aged 50 or older who had recovered from COVID-19. Each CDR3 is given with its conserved first and last residue. Each record gives: clone size, J gene, D gene, V gene, CDR3 protein, CDR3 DNA. The D gene is left open where the match is weak. Size tells how often a clone was seen (once, few, many) or the class of an expanded clone, and some rows leave it out.

>many|TRBJ2-7|-|TRBV7-2
CASSHGEPYEQYF
TGTGCCAGCAGCCACGGGGAGCCCTACGAGCAGTACTTC
>few|TRBJ2-7|TRBD1|TRBV27
CASSTLGQGHEQYF
TGTGCCAGCAGTACCCTGGGACAGGGCCACGAGCAGTACTTC
>-|TRBJ1-2|-|TRBV5-1
CASSLGRAGGYTF
TGCGCCAGCAGCTTGGGCAGGGCGGGAGGCTACACCTTC
>-|TRBJ1-5|-|TRBV7-2
CASSLVPGMGQPQHF
TGTGCCAGCAGCTTAGTCCCAGGGATGGGGCAGCCCCAGCATTTT
>-|TRBJ1-2|TRBD1|TRBV15
CATSRATGGVGGYTF
TGTGCCACCAGCAGAGCGACAGGGGGCGTAGGGGGCTACACCTTC
>-|TRBJ1-5|TRBD1|TRBV19
CASSMDRVSNQPQHF
TGTGCCAGTAGTATGGACAGGGTGAGCAATCAGCCCCAGCATTTT
>-|TRBJ2-1|TRBD1|TRBV18
CASSPDRGINEQFF
TGTGCCAGCTCACCGGACAGGGGAATTAATGAGCAGTTCTTC
>-|TRBJ1-2|-|TRBV29-1
CSVPTGILGGYTF
TGCAGCGTTCCCACAGGGATCCTGGGTGGCTACACCTTC
>-|TRBJ1-4|-|TRBV12-3/TRBV12-4
CASSQQGGKLFF
TGTGCCAGCAGCCAACAAGGAGGAAAACTGTTTTTT
>-|TRBJ1-6|TRBD1|TRBV5-1
CASSGTGPSGSPLHF
TGCGCCAGCAGCGGGACAGGGCCTAGTGGTTCACCCCTCCACTTT
>-|TRBJ1-5|-|TRBV7-2
CASSLEGLSNQPQHF
TGTGCCAGCAGCTTAGAGGGGCTTAGCAATCAGCCCCAGCATTTT
>-|TRBJ2-7|TRBD2|TRBV3-1/TRBV3-2
CASSQDITSGSEQYF
TGTGCCAGCAGCCAAGATATCACTAGCGGGAGCGAGCAGTACTTC
>-|TRBJ2-2|TRBD1|TRBV25-1
CASSSTGGAFTGELFF
TGTGCCAGCAGTTCAACAGGGGGCGCCTTTACCGGGGAGCTGTTTTTT
>-|TRBJ2-3|TRBD1|TRBV13
CASSPGQALADTQYF
TGTGCCAGCAGCCCGGGACAGGCTTTGGCAGATACGCAGTATTTT
>once|TRBJ1-4|-|TRBV2
CASIRQAATNEKLFF
TGTGCCAGCATCAGACAGGCCGCAACTAATGAAAAACTGTTTTTT
>-|TRBJ1-1|-|TRBV7-3
CASSLGHSNTEAFF
TGTGCCAGCAGCTTAGGACACTCGAACACTGAAGCTTTCTTT
>-|TRBJ1-6|TRBD1|TRBV5-1
CASSLTGGSDNSPLHF
TGCGCCAGCAGCTTAACAGGGGGCTCAGATAATTCACCCCTCCACTTT
>-|TRBJ1-3|TRBD1|TRBV7-8
CASSMDRAFSGNTIYF
TGTGCCAGCAGCATGGACAGGGCCTTCTCTGGAAACACCATATATTTT
>few|TRBJ2-7|-|TRBV6-5
CASRGHTYEQYF
TGTGCCAGCAGAGGACACACCTACGAGCAGTACTTC
>-|TRBJ1-4|-|TRBV19
CASSLRGWEKLFF
TGTGCCAGTAGTCTCAGGGGTTGGGAAAAACTGTTTTTT
>-|TRBJ2-5|-|TRBV2
CASSARFGETQYF
TGTGCCAGCAGTGCTAGATTTGGGGAGACCCAGTACTTC
>-|TRBJ1-3|-|TRBV19
CASIQDSGNTIYF
TGTGCCAGTATACAGGATTCTGGAAACACCATATATTTT
>-|TRBJ1-5|TRBD1|TRBV18
CASSLDRGRNQPQHF
TGTGCCAGCTCGCTCGACAGGGGTCGAAATCAGCCCCAGCATTTT
>-|TRBJ1-2|TRBD1|TRBV5-1
CASKKGQDRLDGYTF
TGCGCCAGCAAAAAGGGACAGGACCGACTAGATGGCTACACCTTC
>-|TRBJ1-2|TRBD1|TRBV30
CAWSGDRDMRLLGYTF
TGTGCCTGGAGCGGGGACAGGGACATGCGGCTATTGGGGTACACCTTC
>-|TRBJ2-5|-|TRBV7-2
CASAALRAGTQYF
TGTGCCAGCGCGGCCCTCCGGGCGGGGACCCAGTACTTC
>-|TRBJ2-5|-|TRBV21-1
CASSKALETGAYQETQYF
TGTGCCAGCAGCAAAGCGCTCGAGACAGGAGCGTACCAAGAGACCCAGTACTTC
>-|TRBJ1-1|-|TRBV6-5
CASSYGGNTEAFF
TGTGCCAGCAGTTACGGCGGAAACACTGAAGCTTTCTTT
>-|TRBJ1-1|-|TRBV25-1
CASSENLGGGSTEAFF
TGTGCCAGCAGTGAAAATCTCGGAGGAGGAAGCACTGAAGCTTTCTTT
>-|TRBJ1-3|-|TRBV4-1
CASSQVRDWSSGNTIYF
TGCGCCAGCAGCCAAGTCCGGGACTGGAGCTCTGGAAACACCATATATTTT
>-|TRBJ1-5|-|TRBV4-1
CASSQPTTVARPQHF
TGCGCCAGCAGCCAACCTACGACTGTCGCTAGGCCCCAGCATTTT
>-|TRBJ2-7|-|TRBV5-1
CASSHDSSYEQYF
TGCGCCAGCAGCCACGACAGTTCCTACGAGCAGTACTTC
>-|TRBJ2-1|TRBD2|TRBV9
CASRASGGVYNEQFF
TGTGCCAGCAGAGCTAGCGGGGGGGTCTACAATGAGCAGTTCTTC
>-|TRBJ2-1|-|TRBV5-1
CASSLGPGANEQFF
TGCGCCAGCAGCCTGGGGCCAGGCGCCAATGAGCAGTTCTTC
>-|TRBJ1-2|-|TRBV7-9
CASSSRLNWRANYGYTF
TGTGCCAGCAGCTCCCGTCTAAATTGGAGGGCGAACTATGGCTACACCTTC
>many|TRBJ2-1|-|TRBV3-1/TRBV3-2
CASRPAASYNEQFF
TGTGCCAGCAGACCAGCGGCCTCCTACAATGAGCAGTTCTTC
>-|TRBJ1-5|-|TRBV19
CASRAVDNSNQPQHF
TGTGCCAGTAGGGCCGTCGATAATAGCAATCAGCCCCAGCATTTT
>-|TRBJ2-3|TRBD2|TRBV6-5
CASSGLANTDTQYF
TGTGCCAGCAGCGGACTAGCCAACACAGATACGCAGTATTTT
>-|TRBJ1-3|-|TRBV5-1
CASSLVAGDSGNTIYF
TGCGCCAGCAGCTTGGTAGCGGGAGACTCTGGAAACACCATATATTTT